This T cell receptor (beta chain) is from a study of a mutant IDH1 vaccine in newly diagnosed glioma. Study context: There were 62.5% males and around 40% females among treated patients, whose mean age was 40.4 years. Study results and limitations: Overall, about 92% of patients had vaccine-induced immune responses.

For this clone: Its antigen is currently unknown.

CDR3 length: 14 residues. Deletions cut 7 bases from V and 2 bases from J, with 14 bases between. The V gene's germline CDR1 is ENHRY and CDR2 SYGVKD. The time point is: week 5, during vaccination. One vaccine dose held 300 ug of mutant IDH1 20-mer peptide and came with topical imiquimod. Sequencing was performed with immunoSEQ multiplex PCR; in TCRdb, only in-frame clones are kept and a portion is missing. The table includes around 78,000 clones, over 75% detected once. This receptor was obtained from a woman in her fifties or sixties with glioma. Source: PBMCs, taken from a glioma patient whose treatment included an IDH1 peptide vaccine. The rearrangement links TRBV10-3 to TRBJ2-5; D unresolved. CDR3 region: CAIKHSDSQETQYF. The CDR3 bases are TGTGCCATCAAGCATTCTGACTCTCAAGAGACCCAGTACTTC.